This T cell receptor (beta chain) was obtained from a study of Graves' ophthalmopathy and Graves' hyperthyroidism. V lost 2 bases and J 5 bases, leaving 4 bases between the germline ends. This CDR3 region has 11 residues. Germline CDR1 LGHNA, CDR2 YNFKEQ. Ten or more counts support this clonotype. The authors amplified TCR beta CDR3 regions from RNA transcripts. First-round RT-PCR used HTBI primers; second-round multiplex PCR followed. TCRdb passed the multiplex PCR reads through MiXCR, listing each CDR3 protein once. This table has around 1,200,000 distinct CDR3 sequences, about 38% appearing once. Specimen: peripheral blood or thyroid tissue (not recorded which). The chain is built from TRBV4-2 and TRBJ2-7; D is undetermined. This TCR came from an adult man with Graves' hyperthyroidism. The CDR3 nucleotides read TGTGCCAGCAGCCAAATGGACGAGCAGTACTTC. Protein sequence: CASSQMDEQYF.